This T cell receptor (beta chain) was captured in a study of blood T cell repertoires in COVID-19. Across the study: PBMCs, B-cell-depleted T cells, or T cells provided the cDNA or gDNA that made up the material.

Trimming at V came to 2 bases and at J to 3 bases, leaving 7 bases not matched to a gene. There are 17 residues in the CDR3. Germline-derived CDR1 and CDR2 are MNHEY and SVGEGT. Source study methods: Amplification from reference gene primers served as the basis for estimated nucleated cell counts. Only in-frame clones appear in the TCRdb table, and some are missing; sequencing was by immunoSEQ multiplex PCR. V and J calls and clone size are given by that table; D and trimming were obtained from the DNA. Here the sample spans about 230,000 clones, around 80% being singletons. The V call is TRBV6-2 or TRBV6-3, the J call TRBJ2-7; 13 nucleotides line up with TRBD2. The receptor was derived from a man aged 40-49 years who had recovered from COVID-19. Sequencing was carried out using peripheral blood. The CDR3 is CASSYKLGTSGNYEQYF. The CDR3 nucleotides read TGTGCCAGCAGTTACAAGTTGGGGACTAGCGGGAACTACGAGCAGTACTTC.